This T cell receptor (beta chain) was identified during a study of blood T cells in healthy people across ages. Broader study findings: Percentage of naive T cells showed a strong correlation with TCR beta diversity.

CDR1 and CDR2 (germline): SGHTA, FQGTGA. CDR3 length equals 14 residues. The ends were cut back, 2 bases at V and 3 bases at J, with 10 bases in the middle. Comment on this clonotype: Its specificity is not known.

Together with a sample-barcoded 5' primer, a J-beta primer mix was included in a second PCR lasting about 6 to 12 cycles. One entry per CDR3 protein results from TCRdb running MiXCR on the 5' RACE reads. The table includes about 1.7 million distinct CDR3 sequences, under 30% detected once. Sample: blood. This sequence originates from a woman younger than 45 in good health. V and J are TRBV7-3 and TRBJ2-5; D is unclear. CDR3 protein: CASSLSPNEETQYF. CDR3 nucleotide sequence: TGTGCCAGCAGCTTATCGCCGAACGAAGAGACCCAGTACTTC. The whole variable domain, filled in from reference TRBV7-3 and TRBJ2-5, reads GAGVSQTPSNKVTEKGKYVELRCDPISGHTALYWYRQSLGQGPEFLIYFQGTGAADDSGLPNDRFFAVRPEGSVSTLKIQRTERGDSAVYLCASSLSPNEETQYFGPGTRLLVL.